This T cell receptor (beta chain) was captured in a study of CD8 T cells in Susac syndrome. Study information: When blood was collected, patients with Susac syndrome were therapy-naive, were taking corticosteroids, or were receiving intravenous immunoglobulin alone.

The authors reverse transcribed about 0.45 to 1 ug RNA with random hexamers. TCRdb recomputed calls from the immunoSEQ multiplex PCR reads with MiXCR, one row per CDR3 protein. The data contain some 200,000 distinct CDR3 sequences, approximately 94% of them singletons. V lost 4 bases, J lost 5 bases, and 18 bases lay in between. This CDR3 spans 15 amino acids. The V gene's germline CDR1 is SGDLS and CDR2 YYNGEE. CD8+ and CD4+ T cells taken from blood had their TCR beta sequenced. The patients with Susac syndrome satisfied recently defined diagnostic criteria for either definite or probable disease. Negative isolation was used for CD8+ and CD4+ T cells and FACS enrichment for TEMRA cells.

The sample consisted of CD4+ T cells from PBMCs. The sequence came from a human donor with Susac syndrome. V gene TRBV9 combines with J gene TRBJ1-1; no clear D. The CDR3 protein is CASSPTGVLRTEAFF. The CDR3 region has the DNA TGTGCCAGCAGCCCAACGGGAGTCCTCCGAACTGAAGCTTTCTTT.